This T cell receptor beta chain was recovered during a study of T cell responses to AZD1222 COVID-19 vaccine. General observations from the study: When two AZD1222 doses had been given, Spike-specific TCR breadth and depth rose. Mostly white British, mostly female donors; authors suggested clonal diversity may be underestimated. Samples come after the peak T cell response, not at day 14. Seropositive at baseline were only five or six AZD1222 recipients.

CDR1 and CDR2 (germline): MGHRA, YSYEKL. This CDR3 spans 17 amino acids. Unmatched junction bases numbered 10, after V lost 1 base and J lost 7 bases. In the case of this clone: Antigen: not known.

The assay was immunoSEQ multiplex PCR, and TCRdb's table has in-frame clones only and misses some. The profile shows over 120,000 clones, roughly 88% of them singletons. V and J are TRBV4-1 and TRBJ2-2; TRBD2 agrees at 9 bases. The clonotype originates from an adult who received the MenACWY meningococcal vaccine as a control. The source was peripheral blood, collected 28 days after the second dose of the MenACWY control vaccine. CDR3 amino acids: CASSQASGALYGGELFF. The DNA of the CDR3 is TGCGCCAGCAGCCAAGCTAGCGGGGCCTTATATGGCGGGGAGCTGTTTTTT.